This TCR beta chain was recorded in a study of T cell repertoires in cytomegalovirus infection. TCRdb itself ran the reads through MiXCR, one entry per CDR3 protein. The sample includes around 330,000 distinct CDR3 sequences, around a sixth of them seen just once. This clonotype occurred a few times. The V end was cut by 7 bases, the J end by 6 bases, with 18 bases between. Germline lookup yields CDR1 MNHNS and CDR2 SASEGT. The CDR3 contains 15 residues. Sequenced sample: PBMCs. The J gene is TRBJ2-2, the V gene TRBV6-1; D is undetermined. This TCR was sampled from a human donor in good health (CMV status not recorded). Some clones in this sample may be carry-over from other donors' samples. CDR3 residues: CASTQKARNPGELFF. The DNA for the CDR3 is TGTGCCAGCACTCAAAAGGCCCGGAATCCCGGGGAGCTGTTTTTT.